One and the same sample provided the 30 T cell receptor beta chains below, sequenced in a study of CD8+CD57+ T cells in acquired aplastic anemia. Genomic DNA templated the TCR beta VDJ and CDR3 profiling. TCRdb reprocessed the reads via MiXCR and lists one record per CDR3 protein. In the table there are some 280,000 distinct CDR3 sequences, 45% to 70% of which are singletons. The source material was sorted CD4+, CD8+, or CD8+CD57+ T cells (not recorded which) from PBMCs. These receptors all come from a human donor with severe aplastic anemia or a healthy control (not recorded which).

The chain joins TRBV4-3 to TRBJ2-2; either TRBD1 or TRBD2 may fit D (5 bases each). The CDR3 runs to 15 residues. Trimming pared 2 bases from V and 6 bases from J, leaving 13 bases between. Looked up from germline, CDR1 is LGHNA and CDR2 is YSLEER. CDR3 protein: CASSQFSGTPGELFF. CDR3 DNA sequence: TGCGCCAGCAGCCAATTCTCCGGGACCCCCGGGGAGCTGTTTTTT.

The chain joins TRBV5-1 to TRBJ2-2; D gene uncertain. The CDR3 extends over 14 amino acids. V was clipped by 2 bases and J by 1 base, with 6 bases between them. From germline, CDR1 is SGHRS and CDR2 YFSETQ. CDR3 coding DNA: TGCGCCAGCAGCTTCAATCGGAACACCGGGGAGCTGTTTTTT. This codes for CASSFNRNTGELFF.

The rearrangement uses TRBV6-2 or TRBV6-3 and TRBJ1-1; D is undetermined. Between the trimmed V and J ends, which lost 5 bases and 4 bases, there was a span of 5 bases. The germline CDR1 and CDR2 sequences are MNHEY and SVGEGT. CDR3 size: 11 residues. Here the CDR3 DNA reads TGTGCCAGCAGTAGGGCCACTGAAGCTTTCTTT. The encoded protein is CASSRATEAFF.

The sample holds many counts of this clonotype. This chain uses TRBV7-3 with TRBJ2-2, with D possibly TRBD1 on 6 matching bases. The CDR3 covers 17 residues. Germline V gene data show CDR1 as SGHTA and CDR2 as FQGTGA. The V end was cut by 2 bases, the J end by 1 base, with 14 bases between. The CDR3 nucleotides are TGTGCCAGCAGCTTACCTAGCAGGGGACGGAACACCGGGGAGCTGTTTTTT. It specifies CASSLPSRGRNTGELFF.

V gene TRBV19 combines with J gene TRBJ1-2, with D possibly matching TRBD1 (5 bases). The germline V gene has CDR1 LNHDA and CDR2 SQIVND (reference sequence). The length of the CDR3 is 14 residues. V lost 8 bases to trimming and J lost 8 bases, with 21 bases between them. The CDR3 reads CASGTATGLGGYTF. CDR3 nucleotide sequence: TGTGCCAGTGGTACCGCGACGGGGCTTGGCGGCTACACCTTC. Looking up the rest from reference TRBV19 and TRBJ1-2 gives the full variable domain: DGGITQSPKYLFRKEGQNVTLSCEQNLNHDAMYWYRQDPGQGLRLIYYSQIVNDFQKGDIAEGYSVSREKKESFPLTVTSAQKNPTAFYLCASGTATGLGGYTFGSGTRLTVV.

This clonotype was found many times. DNA for the CDR3: TGTGCCAGCAGCCCCGGCCCTGGTACTGTGATGAACACTGAAGCTTTCTTT. It specifies CASSPGPGTVMNTEAFF. The rearrangement joins TRBV7-9 to TRBJ1-1; D not certain. The length of the CDR3 is 17 residues. Germline-derived CDR1 and CDR2 are SEHNR and FQNEAQ (reference sequence). V was pared by 5 bases and J by 0 bases, with 19 bases between.

V is TRBV2 and J is TRBJ2-3, with TRBD2 as a possible D gene (5 bases). Trimming removed 3 bases at V and 2 bases at J, with 12 bases between. CDR1 and CDR2 from the germline V gene are SNHLY and FYNNEI. This CDR3 is built from 15 residues. The DNA of the CDR3 is TGTGCCAGCAGTGAGTCGAGAGGGTACACAGATACGCAGTATTTT. Amino acid sequence: CASSESRGYTDTQYF. The whole variable domain, filled in from reference TRBV2 and TRBJ2-3, reads EPEVTQTPSHQVTQMGQEVILRCVPISNHLYFYWYRQILGQKVEFLVSFYNNEISEKSEIFDDQFSVERPDGSNFTLKIRSTKLEDSAMYFCASSESRGYTDTQYFGPGTRLTVL.

The sample holds many counts of this clonotype. The chain uses TRBV7-6 and TRBJ2-5; 12 nucleotides agree with TRBD1. V dropped 8 bases and J dropped 4; count of bases not matched to a gene: 11. Germline V gives CDR1 SGHVS, CDR2 FNYEAQ. This CDR3 is 16 amino acids long. The CDR3 loop reads CASAKGPGQGAETQYF. The CDR3 DNA reads TGTGCCAGCGCAAAGGGCCCGGGACAGGGGGCAGAGACCCAGTACTTC.

The chain employs TRBV7-2 and TRBJ2-7; 8 bases are shared with TRBD2. Germline lookup yields CDR1 SGHTA and CDR2 FQGNSA. This CDR3 has 16 amino acids. With 3 bases clipped from V and 7 bases from J, the junction kept 14 bases outside the gene matches. CDR3 DNA: TGTGCCAGCAGCTTTATCGGGCGGGGGGCCAGGGATGAGCAGTACTTC. Protein sequence: CASSFIGRGARDEQYF.

The J gene is TRBJ2-6, the V gene TRBV10-3; weak D call: TRBD1 (5 bases). Per germline, CDR1 ENHRY and CDR2 SYGVKD. V was trimmed by 0 bases and J by 2 bases, leaving 8 bases between them. CDR3 size: 16 residues. The CDR3 spells CAISESLQAGANVLTF. The CDR3 nucleotides are TGTGCCATCAGTGAGTCGCTACAGGCTGGGGCCAACGTCCTGACTTTC.

The chain employs TRBV20-1 and TRBJ2-1, with D perhaps TRBD2 (7 bases). Trimming stripped 5 bases from V and 9 bases from J, with 17 bases between. Germline CDR1 and CDR2: DFQATT and SNEGSKA (reference sequence). The CDR3 loop spans 13 amino acids. CDR3 residues: CSAVRGGAVEQFF. CDR3 DNA sequence: TGCAGTGCTGTAAGGGGGGGGGCTGTTGAGCAGTTCTTC.

In its sample, this clonotype was seen many times. V usage is TRBV12-3 or TRBV12-4 and J usage is TRBJ1-5; no definite D call. V lost 4 bases and J 2 bases, leaving 15 bases between the germline ends. The CDR3 has 16 amino acids. CDR3 DNA: TGTGCCAGCAGTTCCCACTTGGGGAATGGCAATCAGCCCCAGCATTTT. Residues: CASSSHLGNGNQPQHF.

This clonotype was observed at least ten times. The V gene is TRBV19, the J gene TRBJ1-2, with 8 bases that match TRBD1. This CDR3 is built from 15 residues. The germline gives CDR1 LNHDA, CDR2 SQIVND (reference sequence). V lost 1 base, J lost 5 bases, and 6 bases stayed unmatched. CDR3: CASSIVGQGRYGYTF. The DNA of the CDR3 is TGTGCCAGTAGTATAGTAGGACAGGGCCGATATGGCTACACCTTC.

Ten or more counts support this clonotype. This chain links TRBV7-9 with TRBJ1-1; D is possibly TRBD1 (5 bases). CDR1 and CDR2 from the germline V gene are SEHNR and FQNEAQ (reference sequence). Trimming stripped 3 bases from V and 5 bases from J, with 10 bases between. The CDR3 is 13 amino acids. CDR3 DNA: TGTGCCAGCAGCTTCGCAGAGGGGACTGAAGCTTTCTTT. Residues: CASSFAEGTEAFF.

The CDR3 loop is CSVKTSGSTDTQYF. Here the CDR3 DNA reads TGCAGCGTGAAGACTAGCGGAAGCACAGATACGCAGTATTTT. This sequence joins TRBV29-1 and TRBJ2-3; TRBD2 matches at 9 bases. V was clipped by 6 bases and J by 0 bases; unmatched bases: 4. Germline CDR1 is SQVTM and CDR2 is ANQGSEA. This CDR3 has 14 amino acids.

This clonotype was seen only a few times. The CDR3 DNA reads as TGCAGTGCCCGTGGAGGGGGGGCGAACAATGAGCAGTTCTTC. Translated, it gives CSARGGGANNEQFF. The chain is built from TRBV20-1 and TRBJ2-1; maybe TRBD2 (7 bases). Per germline, CDR1 DFQATT and CDR2 SNEGSKA (reference sequence). The CDR3 runs 14 residues. Trimming removed 6 bases at V and 5 bases at J, with 17 bases between.

This chain joins TRBV29-1 and TRBJ1-2; 11 bases are shared with TRBD1. The V gene's germline CDR1 is SQVTM and CDR2 ANQGSEA. V was pared by 7 bases and J by 6 bases, with 7 bases of the junction left unmatched. This CDR3 has 13 residues. The CDR3 sequence: CSAGQGANHGYTF. The CDR3 nucleotides are TGCAGCGCAGGACAGGGGGCGAATCATGGCTACACCTTC.

This clonotype was found many times. The rearrangement uses TRBV29-1 and TRBJ1-1; perhaps TRBD1 as D (5 bases). The CDR3 sequence is 13 residues long. Germline loops: CDR1 SQVTM, CDR2 ANQGSEA. Trimming took 5 bases from V and 5 from J, leaving 15 bases between them. The CDR3 loop reads CSVTVGAGTEAFF. The DNA of the CDR3 is TGCAGCGTTACGGTAGGCGCAGGGACTGAAGCTTTCTTT.

The J gene is TRBJ2-2, the V gene TRBV9, with TRBD2 matching 7 bases. Unmatched junction bases numbered 5, after V lost 0 bases and J lost 6 bases. Germline loops: CDR1 SGDLS, CDR2 YYNGEE. The CDR3 is made up of 15 amino acids. This CDR3 reads CASSVGAGVAGELFF. CDR3 DNA: TGTGCCAGCAGCGTAGGGGCGGGGGTCGCCGGGGAGCTGTTTTTT.

The chain combines TRBV20-1 with TRBJ1-2; D gene ambiguous. V lost 3 bases, J lost 0 bases, and 5 bases lay in between. CDR3 length equals 12 residues. Germline CDR1 is DFQATT and CDR2 is SNEGSKA (reference sequence). CDR3 sequence: CSASLTNYGYTF. The CDR3 DNA follows: TGCAGTGCTAGCCTGACTAACTATGGCTACACCTTC.

The count of this clonotype is one. The chain uses TRBV20-1 and TRBJ1-6; a possible D gene is TRBD1 (6 bases). V was pared by 3 bases and J by 5 bases, with 17 bases between. Germline V gene sequence: CDR1 DFQATT, CDR2 SNEGSKA (reference sequence). This CDR3 is built from 16 residues. Here the CDR3 reads CSARSFQGSDNSPLHF. The CDR3 DNA sequence: TGCAGTGCTAGGAGTTTTCAGGGGTCGGATAATTCACCCCTCCACTTT.

The rearrangement uses TRBV19 and TRBJ1-2; D uncertain. From germline, CDR1 is LNHDA and CDR2 SQIVND (reference sequence). V was clipped by 4 bases and J by 5 bases, with 14 bases between them. This CDR3 contains 14 residues. CDR3 residues: CASSSRRGRYGYTF. The CDR3 DNA follows: TGTGCCAGTAGTAGTCGGAGAGGGAGGTATGGCTACACCTTC.

CDR3: CASSLTGTTGELFF. The CDR3 DNA follows: TGCGCCAGCAGCTTAACAGGGACCACCGGGGAGCTGTTTTTT. J is TRBJ2-2 and V is TRBV5-1; tentatively, D is TRBD1 (6 bases). The CDR3 loop spans 14 amino acids. Trimming left V 2 bases short and J 4 bases short, with 9 bases between. Germline-derived CDR1 and CDR2 are SGHRS and YFSETQ.

This clonotype has ten or more counts. The rearrangement uses TRBV20-1 and TRBJ1-5; D perhaps matches TRBD1 (6 bases). The CDR3 covers 11 residues. Germline-derived CDR1 and CDR2 are DFQATT and SNEGSKA (reference sequence). The V end lost 6 bases, the J end lost 10 bases, and 13 bases lay between the germline ends. Written as DNA, the CDR3 is TGCAGTGCGGCAGGGGTCGGACCCCAGCATTTT. Amino acids: CSAAGVGPQHF.

This clonotype was observed once. The chain couples TRBV19 to TRBJ2-2, with TRBD1 identical over 9 bases. This CDR3 has 16 residues. Germline V lookup: CDR1 LNHDA, CDR2 SQIVND (reference sequence). Trimming cost V 7 bases and J 4 bases; bases outside gene matches: 10. The CDR3: CASIVSGTGLTGELFF. The CDR3 DNA follows: TGTGCCAGTATAGTATCAGGGACAGGGCTCACCGGGGAGCTGTTTTTT.

The chain links TRBV7-9 to TRBJ2-2, with 7 positions matching TRBD2. The CDR3 consists of 15 residues. V shed 5 bases and J 3 bases; nucleotides not matched to a gene: 6. CDR1 SEHNR and CDR2 FQNEAQ come from the germline V gene (reference sequence). CDR3 protein: CASSGLGPDTGELFF. CDR3 DNA sequence: TGTGCCAGCAGCGGACTAGGCCCCGACACCGGGGAGCTGTTTTTT. Together with reference TRBV7-9 and TRBJ2-2, the CDR3 gives the full variable domain: DTGVSQNPRHKITKRGQNVTFRCDPISEHNRLYWYRQTLGQGPEFLTYFQNEAQLEKSRLLSDRFSAERPKGSFSTLEIQRTEQGDSAMYLCASSGLGPDTGELFFGEGSRLTVL.

In DNA form, the CDR3 reads TGCAGTGCTAGTTTAACGGACAGGGAAGAGACCCAGTACTTC. Translated: CSASLTDREETQYF. V is TRBV20-1 and J is TRBJ2-5, with 8 bases identical to TRBD1. The CDR3 is 14 residues long. V lost 3 bases to trimming and J lost 3 bases; unmatched junction nucleotides: 6. Germline-derived CDR1 and CDR2 are DFQATT and SNEGSKA (reference sequence).

This clonotype was picked up many times. The V call is TRBV7-2, the J call TRBJ2-7; TRBD1 aligns across 9 bases. The V gene's germline CDR1 is SGHTA and CDR2 FQGNSA. With V trimmed by 6 bases and J by 4 bases, 7 bases remained unmatched. The CDR3 spans 14 residues. The CDR3 DNA reads TGTGCCAGCAGTCACGGGACAGGGCCGTACGAGCAGTACTTC. Translating gives CASSHGTGPYEQYF.

This clonotype was detected ten times or more. J is TRBJ2-5 and V is TRBV11-3; D is perhaps TRBD2 (5 bases). With 5 bases removed from V and 6 bases from J, the gap between germline ends came to 19 bases. Per germline, CDR1 SGHNT and CDR2 YENEEA. This CDR3 spans 15 amino acids. The CDR3: CASSLRGTSGQTQYF. The CDR3 nucleotides are TGTGCCAGCAGCCTCCGGGGTACATCCGGGCAGACCCAGTACTTC.

The CDR3 DNA follows: TGTGCCATCAGTGAGTCGAGGGGGGGCGTCTCTGGGGCCAACGTCCTGACTTTC. Its translation is CAISESRGGVSGANVLTF. The chain links TRBV10-3 to TRBJ2-6; TRBD2 is a possible D gene (7 bases). CDR1 ENHRY and CDR2 SYGVKD come from the germline V gene. This CDR3 comprises 18 residues. V was shortened by 0 bases and J by 0 bases, with 12 bases between the two germline ends.